This TCR beta chain appears in the sequencing data of a study of a mutant IDH1 vaccine in newly diagnosed glioma (dated by TCRdb to about 2021). Regarding the study in general: Eight vaccinations were administered to patients in weeks 1, 3, 5, 7, 11, 15, 19 and 23, corresponding to visits V03 through V10. Before enrollment, most patients had been given radiochemotherapy with temozolomide as standard therapy, while the rest had received either radiotherapy alone or temozolomide alone. For exploratory analyses, longitudinal TCRB deep sequencing was carried out in roughly 23 treated patients wherever samples were available. Six visits were used for peripheral blood collection: V03 (baseline), V05, V07, V10, V12 and V13. The 30 to 40 treated patients were roughly 62% male and around 40% female, with a mean age of approximately 40 years. Vaccination was initiated 4-6 weeks after radiotherapy alone, or concurrently with temozolomide cycles in the chemotherapy-containing groups. Overall results and qualifications from the work: PBMC samples for TCRB deep sequencing were selected based on availability. Changes in the top peripheral T cell clonotypes picked up by TCRB sequencing did not appear to be linked to pseudoprogression. Immune responses induced by the vaccine were seen in roughly 92% of patients across multiple MHC alleles. It was noted by the authors that analyses of patient blood samples could not be reproduced owing to sample limitations.

With respect to this clone: The target of this receptor is not known. Per-base qualities were not stored, and no clone one base away is much larger.

Library method: the immunoSEQ multiplex PCR assay. Following the manufacturer's protocol, the hsTCRB Kit was used to amplify rearranged TCR beta chain sequences. TCRB libraries were sequenced on an Illumina MiSeq. On the study's bioinformatics: The kit vendor's proprietary platform handled demultiplexing, trimming and gene mapping. Imported from immuneACCESS, the table was reduced by TCRdb to in-frame sequences with V and J called. These copies leave out some clones; in studies compared against another copy, an unresolved V gene accounts for under half, and the cause of the remainder is not known. V and J calls and clone size are copied from that table; D and trimming were computed from the DNA. This sample holds more than 55,000 clones; about 84% were observed only once. In total, the top ten clones hold 3.6% of the sample. The time point label corresponds to: week 11, during vaccination. A 20-mer mutant IDH1 peptide at 300 micrograms in Montanide made up each vaccine dose, which was injected subcutaneously together with topical imiquimod. Donors had newly diagnosed WHO grade 3 or 4 IDH1-mutant astrocytomas with loss of nuclear ATRX. The samples were drawn from NOA16, a multicentre, single-arm, open-label phase I trial in Germany that tested a mutant IDH1 peptide vaccine in humans for the first time. Genomic DNA for TCRB sequencing was isolated from EDTA blood with the DNeasy Blood and Tissue Kit.

A distance of 18 bases separates the germline ends of V and J, which lose 3 bases and 2 bases respectively. The CDR3 goes from the cysteine to the phenylalanine over 17 residues. The sequence is cut down to CDR3 DNA, 51 bases in frame from base 1. From a lookup of the germline V gene, CDR1 and CDR2 are SGDLS and YYNGEE. The source of this sequence is a man aged 25 to 45 with glioma. The sequenced sample was PBMCs, obtained from a glioma patient whose treatment included an IDH1 peptide vaccine. The sequence is built from TRBV9 and TRBJ2-1; tentative D gene TRBD2, with 7 bases matching. The CDR3 amino acid sequence is: CASSAQGLAVPYNEQFF. The nucleotides read TGTGCCAGCAGCGCCCAGGGGCTAGCGGTGCCCTACAATGAGCAGTTCTTC.